This TCR beta chain was captured in a study of PD-L1 blockade in urothelial cancer. V lost 3 bases and J lost 5; bases outside the gene matches: 16. From germline, CDR1 is LNHDA and CDR2 SQIVND (reference sequence). There are 18 residues in the CDR3. Sample time point: peripheral blood 6 weeks after treatment start. TCRdb's copy holds only in-frame clones and misses some; the assay was immunoSEQ multiplex PCR. In the table there are 75,000 to 100,000 clones, around 78% of which are singletons. This chain connects TRBV19 to TRBJ2-5, with 9 bases identical to TRBD2. The source is a man between 65 and 85 years old with urothelial cancer. The sequenced sample was PBMCs, obtained around atezolizumab (anti-PD-L1) treatment. In nucleotides, the CDR3 is TGTGCCAGTAGTATGGTTGGGACTAGCCTAGAGGGGGGTGAGACCCAGTACTTC. The encoded protein is CASSMVGTSLEGGETQYF.